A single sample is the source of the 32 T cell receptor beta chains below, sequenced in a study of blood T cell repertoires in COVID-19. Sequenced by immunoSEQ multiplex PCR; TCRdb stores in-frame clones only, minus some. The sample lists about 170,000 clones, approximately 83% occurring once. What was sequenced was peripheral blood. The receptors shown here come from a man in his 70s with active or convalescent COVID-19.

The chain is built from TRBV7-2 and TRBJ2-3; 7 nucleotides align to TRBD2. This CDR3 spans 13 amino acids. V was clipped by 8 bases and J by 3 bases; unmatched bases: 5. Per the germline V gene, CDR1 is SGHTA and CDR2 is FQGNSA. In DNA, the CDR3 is TGTGCCAGCCGTCGGGGGGTGACAGATACGCAGTATTTT. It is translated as CASRRGVTDTQYF.

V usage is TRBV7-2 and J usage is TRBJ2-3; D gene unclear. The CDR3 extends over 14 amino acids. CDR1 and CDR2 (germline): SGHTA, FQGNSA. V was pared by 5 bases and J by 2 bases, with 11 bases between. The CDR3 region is CASSLVPVTDTQYF. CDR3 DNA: TGTGCCAGCAGCCTAGTCCCCGTCACAGATACGCAGTATTTT.

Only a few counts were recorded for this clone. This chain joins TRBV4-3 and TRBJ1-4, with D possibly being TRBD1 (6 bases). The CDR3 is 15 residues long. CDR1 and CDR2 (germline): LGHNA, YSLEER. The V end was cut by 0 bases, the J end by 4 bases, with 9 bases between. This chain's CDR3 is CASSQDRGDNEKLFF. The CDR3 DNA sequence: TGCGCCAGCAGCCAAGACAGGGGAGATAATGAAAAACTGTTTTTT.

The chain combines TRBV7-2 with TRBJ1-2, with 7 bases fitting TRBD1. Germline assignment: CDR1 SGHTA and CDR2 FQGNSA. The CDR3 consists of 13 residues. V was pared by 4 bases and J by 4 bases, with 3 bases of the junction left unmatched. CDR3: CASSSTGFYGYTF. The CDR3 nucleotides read TGTGCCAGCAGCTCGACAGGGTTCTATGGCTACACCTTC.

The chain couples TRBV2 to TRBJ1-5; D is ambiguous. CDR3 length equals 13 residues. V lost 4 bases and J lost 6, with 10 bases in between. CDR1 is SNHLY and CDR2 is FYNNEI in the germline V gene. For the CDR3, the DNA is TGTGCCAGCAGTGCGGGTCCCTTTCAGCCCCAGCATTTT. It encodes CASSAGPFQPQHF.

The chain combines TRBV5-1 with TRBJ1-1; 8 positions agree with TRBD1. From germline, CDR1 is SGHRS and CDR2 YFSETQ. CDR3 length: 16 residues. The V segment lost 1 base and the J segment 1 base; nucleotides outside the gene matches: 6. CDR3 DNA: TGCGCCAGCAGCTTGTCACAGGGACAGGCGAACACTGAAGCTTTCTTT. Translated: CASSLSQGQANTEAFF.

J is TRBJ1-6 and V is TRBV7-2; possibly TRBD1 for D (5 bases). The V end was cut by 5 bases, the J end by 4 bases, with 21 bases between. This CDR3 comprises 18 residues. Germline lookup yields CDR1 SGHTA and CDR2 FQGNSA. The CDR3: CASSLRWMAGTYNSPLHF. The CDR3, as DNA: TGTGCCAGCAGCCTGAGATGGATGGCCGGGACTTATAATTCACCCCTCCACTTT. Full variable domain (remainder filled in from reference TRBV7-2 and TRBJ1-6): GAGVSQSPSNKVTEKGKDVELRCDPISGHTALYWYRQSLGQGLEFLIYFQGNSAPDKSGLPSDRFSAERTGGSVSTLTIQRTQQEDSAVYLCASSLRWMAGTYNSPLHFGNGTRLTVT.

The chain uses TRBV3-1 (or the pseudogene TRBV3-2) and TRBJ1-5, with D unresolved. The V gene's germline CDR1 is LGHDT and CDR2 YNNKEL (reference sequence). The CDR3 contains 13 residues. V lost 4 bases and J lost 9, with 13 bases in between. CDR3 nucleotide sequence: TGTGCCAGCAGCCTAAGAGAGCCTCGGCCCCAGCATTTT. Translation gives CASSLREPRPQHF.

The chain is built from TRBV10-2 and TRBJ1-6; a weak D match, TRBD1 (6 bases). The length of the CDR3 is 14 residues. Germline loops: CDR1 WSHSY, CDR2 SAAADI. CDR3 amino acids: CAISIQKGESPLHF. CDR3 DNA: TGCGCGATCAGCATCCAGAAGGGGGAATCACCCCTCCACTTT.

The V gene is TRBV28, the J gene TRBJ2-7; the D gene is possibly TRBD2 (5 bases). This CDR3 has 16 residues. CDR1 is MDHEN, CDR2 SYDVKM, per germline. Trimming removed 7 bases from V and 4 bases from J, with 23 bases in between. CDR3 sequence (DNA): TGTGCCAGCACCCGCCCAGGAGGTCCGTCCCCTTACGAGCAGTACTTC. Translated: CASTRPGGPSPYEQYF.

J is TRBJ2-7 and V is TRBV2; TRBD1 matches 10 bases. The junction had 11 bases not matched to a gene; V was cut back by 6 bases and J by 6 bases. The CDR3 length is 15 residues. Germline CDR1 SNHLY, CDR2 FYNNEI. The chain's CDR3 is CASSRTGTGVSEQYF. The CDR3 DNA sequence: TGTGCCAGCAGCCGGACCGGGACAGGGGTGAGCGAGCAGTACTTC.

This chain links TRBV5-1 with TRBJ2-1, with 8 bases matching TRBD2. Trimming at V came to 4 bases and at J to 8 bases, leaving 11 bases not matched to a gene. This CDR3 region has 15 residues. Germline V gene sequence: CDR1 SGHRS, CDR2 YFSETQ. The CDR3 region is CASSISGSGSYEQFF. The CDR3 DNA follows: TGCGCCAGCAGCATAAGCGGGAGTGGTAGCTATGAGCAGTTCTTC.

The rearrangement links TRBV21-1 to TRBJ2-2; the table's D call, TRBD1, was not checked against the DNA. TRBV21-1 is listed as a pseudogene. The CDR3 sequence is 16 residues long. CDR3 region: CASSKGQGARWRGAVF. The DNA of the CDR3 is TGTGCCAGCAGCAAAGGGCAGGGGGCGAGATGGCGGGGAGCTGTTTTT.

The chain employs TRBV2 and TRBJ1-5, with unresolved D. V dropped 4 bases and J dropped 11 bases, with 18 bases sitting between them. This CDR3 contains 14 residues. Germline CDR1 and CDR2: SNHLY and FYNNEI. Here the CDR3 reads CASSGQVSSPAQHF. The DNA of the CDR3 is TGTGCCAGCAGTGGGCAGGTTTCGAGCCCGGCCCAGCATTTT.

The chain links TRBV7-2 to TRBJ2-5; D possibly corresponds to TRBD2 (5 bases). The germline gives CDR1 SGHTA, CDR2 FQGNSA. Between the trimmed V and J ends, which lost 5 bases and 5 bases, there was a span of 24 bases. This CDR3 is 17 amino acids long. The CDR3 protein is CASSPGRVGAPFETQYF. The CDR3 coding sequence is TGTGCCAGCAGCCCCGGGCGGGTAGGCGCCCCCTTCGAGACCCAGTACTTC.

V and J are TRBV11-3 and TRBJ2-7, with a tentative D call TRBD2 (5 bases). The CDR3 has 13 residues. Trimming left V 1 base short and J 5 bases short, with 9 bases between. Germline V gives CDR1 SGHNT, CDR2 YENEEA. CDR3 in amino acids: CASSLAGSHEQYF. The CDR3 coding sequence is TGTGCCAGCAGCTTAGCGGGGTCCCACGAGCAGTACTTC.

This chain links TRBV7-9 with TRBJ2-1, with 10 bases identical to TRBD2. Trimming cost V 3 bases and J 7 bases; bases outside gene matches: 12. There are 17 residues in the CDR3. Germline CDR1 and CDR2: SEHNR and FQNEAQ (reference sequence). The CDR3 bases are TGTGCCAGCAGCTTGTCCCCCCGACTAGCGGGCCAAAATGAGCAGTTCTTC. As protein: CASSLSPRLAGQNEQFF.

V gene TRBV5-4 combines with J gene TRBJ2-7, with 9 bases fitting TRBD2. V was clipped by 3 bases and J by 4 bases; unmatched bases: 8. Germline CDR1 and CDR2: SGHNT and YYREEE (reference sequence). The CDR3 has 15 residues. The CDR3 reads CASSSQRGAQYEQYF. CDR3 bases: TGTGCCAGCAGCTCGCAGCGGGGGGCTCAATACGAGCAGTACTTC.

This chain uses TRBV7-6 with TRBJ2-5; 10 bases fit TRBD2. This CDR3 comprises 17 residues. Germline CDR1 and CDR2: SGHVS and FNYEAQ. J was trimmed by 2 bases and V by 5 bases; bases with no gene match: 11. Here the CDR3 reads CASSPTQAGGPQETQYF. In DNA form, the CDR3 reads TGTGCCAGCAGCCCTACCCAAGCGGGAGGGCCACAAGAGACCCAGTACTTC.

The CDR3 loop reads CSVPQDRETGELFF. CDR3 nucleotide sequence: TGCAGCGTCCCCCAGGACAGGGAGACCGGGGAGCTGTTTTTT. The chain has TRBV29-1 and TRBJ2-2; 8 nucleotides line up with TRBD1. V trimming: 6 bases; J trimming: 5 bases; junction bases outside the gene matches: 8. Germline values: CDR1 SQVTM, CDR2 ANQGSEA. This CDR3 contains 14 residues.

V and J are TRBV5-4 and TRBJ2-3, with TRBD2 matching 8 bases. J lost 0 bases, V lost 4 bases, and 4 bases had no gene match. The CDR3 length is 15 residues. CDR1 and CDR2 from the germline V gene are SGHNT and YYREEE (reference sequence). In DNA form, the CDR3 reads TGTGCCAGCAGCATACCTAGCGGGAGCACAGATACGCAGTATTTT. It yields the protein CASSIPSGSTDTQYF. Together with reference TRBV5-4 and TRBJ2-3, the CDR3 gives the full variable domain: ETGVTQSPTHLIKTRGQQVTLRCSSQSGHNTVSWYQQALGQGPQFIFQYYREEENGRGNFPPRFSGLQFPNYSSELNVNALELDDSALYLCASSIPSGSTDTQYFGPGTRLTVL.

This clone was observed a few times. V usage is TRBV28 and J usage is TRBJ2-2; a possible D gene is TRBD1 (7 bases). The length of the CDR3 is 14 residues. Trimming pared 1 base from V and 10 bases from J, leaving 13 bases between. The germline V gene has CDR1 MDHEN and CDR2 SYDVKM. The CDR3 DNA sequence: TGTGCCAGCAGTTTATCGCCAGGGGGGATGGAGCTGTTTTTT. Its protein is CASSLSPGGMELFF.

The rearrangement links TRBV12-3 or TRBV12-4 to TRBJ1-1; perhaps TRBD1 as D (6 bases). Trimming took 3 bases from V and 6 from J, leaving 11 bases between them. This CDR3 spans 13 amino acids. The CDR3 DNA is TGTGCCAGCAGTTTCAGGGGAAGGGCTGAAGCTTTCTTT. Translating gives CASSFRGRAEAFF.

The CDR3 DNA reads as TGTGCCAGCTCCCGGGACAGGGGGCCCACAGATACGCAGTATTTT. Its protein is CASSRDRGPTDTQYF. The chain carries TRBV18 and TRBJ2-3; the match to TRBD1 covers 12 bases. There are 15 residues in the CDR3. The V segment lost 6 bases and the J segment 2 bases; nucleotides outside the gene matches: 3. CDR1 and CDR2 (germline): KGHSH, LQKENI.

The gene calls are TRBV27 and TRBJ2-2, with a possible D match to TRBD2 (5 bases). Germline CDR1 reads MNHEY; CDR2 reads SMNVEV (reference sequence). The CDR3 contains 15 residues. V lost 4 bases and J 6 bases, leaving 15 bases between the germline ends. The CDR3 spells CASSSPGKGAGELFF. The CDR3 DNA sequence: TGTGCCAGCAGTTCCCCCGGGAAAGGAGCCGGGGAGCTGTTTTTT.

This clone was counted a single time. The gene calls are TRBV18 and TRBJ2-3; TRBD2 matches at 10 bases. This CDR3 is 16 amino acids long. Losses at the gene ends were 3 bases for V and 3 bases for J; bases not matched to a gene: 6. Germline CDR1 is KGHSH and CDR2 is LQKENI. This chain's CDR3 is CASSPIKAGGTDTQYF. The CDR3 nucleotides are TGTGCCAGCTCACCCATCAAAGCGGGAGGGACAGATACGCAGTATTTT. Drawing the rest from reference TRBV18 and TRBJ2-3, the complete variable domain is NAGVMQNPRHLVRRRGQEARLRCSPMKGHSHVYWYRQLPEEGLKFMVYLQKENIIDESGMPKERFSAEFPKEGPSILRIQQVVRGDSAAYFCASSPIKAGGTDTQYFGPGTRLTVL.

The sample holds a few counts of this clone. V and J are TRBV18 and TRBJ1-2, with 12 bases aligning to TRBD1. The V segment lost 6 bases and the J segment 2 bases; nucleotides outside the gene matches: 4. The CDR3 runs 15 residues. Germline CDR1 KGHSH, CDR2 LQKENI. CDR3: CASSGQGAENYGYTF. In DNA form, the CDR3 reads TGTGCCAGCTCGGGACAGGGGGCGGAAAACTATGGCTACACCTTC.

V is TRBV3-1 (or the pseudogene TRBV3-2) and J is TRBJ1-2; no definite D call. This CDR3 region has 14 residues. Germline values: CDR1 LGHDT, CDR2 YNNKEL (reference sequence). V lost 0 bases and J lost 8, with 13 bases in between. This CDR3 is CASSQDLTGEGYTF. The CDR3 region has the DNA TGTGCCAGCAGCCAAGATTTGACCGGGGAAGGCTACACCTTC.

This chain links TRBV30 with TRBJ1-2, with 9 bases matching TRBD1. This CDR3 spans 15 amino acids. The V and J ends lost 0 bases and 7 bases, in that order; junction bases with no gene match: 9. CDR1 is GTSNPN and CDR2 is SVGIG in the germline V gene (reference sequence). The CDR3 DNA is TGTGCCTGGAGTGTAACCCCGGGACAGGGTGGTGGCTACACCTTC. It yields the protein CAWSVTPGQGGGYTF.

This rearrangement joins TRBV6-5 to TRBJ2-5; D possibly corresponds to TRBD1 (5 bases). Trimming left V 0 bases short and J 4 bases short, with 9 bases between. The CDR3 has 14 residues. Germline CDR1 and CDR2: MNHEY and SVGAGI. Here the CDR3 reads CASSYSSRVETQYF. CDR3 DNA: TGTGCCAGCAGTTACTCGAGCAGGGTAGAGACCCAGTACTTC.

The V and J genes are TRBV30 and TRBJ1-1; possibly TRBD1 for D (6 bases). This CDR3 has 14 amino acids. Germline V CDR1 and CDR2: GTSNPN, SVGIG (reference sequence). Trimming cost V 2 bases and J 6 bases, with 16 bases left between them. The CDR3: CAWSITGLMAEAFF. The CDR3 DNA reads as TGTGCCTGGAGTATCACAGGGTTAATGGCTGAAGCTTTCTTT. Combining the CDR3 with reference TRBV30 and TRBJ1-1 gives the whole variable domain SQTIHQWPATLVQPVGSPLSLECTVEGTSNPNLYWYRQAAGRGLQLLFYSVGIGQISSEVPQNLSASRPQDRQFILSSKKLLLSDSGFYLCAWSITGLMAEAFFGQGTRLTVV.

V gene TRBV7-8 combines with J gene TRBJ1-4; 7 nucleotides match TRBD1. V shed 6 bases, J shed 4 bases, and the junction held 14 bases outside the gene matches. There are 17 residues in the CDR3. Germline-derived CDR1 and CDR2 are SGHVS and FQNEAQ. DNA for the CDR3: TGTGCCAGCAGAAAAAACAGGGGAGTGGGTCGTAATGAAAAACTGTTTTTT. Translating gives CASRKNRGVGRNEKLFF.